The 25 T cell receptor beta chains below were found in one sample sequenced in a study of PD-L1 blockade in urothelial cancer. Produced via immunoSEQ multiplex PCR; TCRdb's table is partial and in-frame only. The profile shows about 35,000 clones, 82% of them singletons. Sequenced here: PBMCs, sampled around atezolizumab (anti-PD-L1) treatment. These receptor sequences come from a man between 65 and 79 years old with urothelial cancer.

The genes are TRBV27 and TRBJ1-5; tentative D call: TRBD1 (5 bases). Germline V gene lookup returns CDR1 MNHEY and CDR2 SMNVEV (reference sequence). Between the trimmed V and J ends, which lost 2 bases and 7 bases, there was a span of 9 bases. The CDR3 covers 13 residues. The DNA of the CDR3 is TGTGCCAGCAGTTTAAAGGGGAACCAGCCCCAGCATTTT. Encoded protein: CASSLKGNQPQHF.

V gene TRBV5-1 combines with J gene TRBJ2-3; D ambiguous. The CDR3 is made up of 12 amino acids. CDR1 and CDR2 from the germline V gene are SGHRS and YFSETQ. The V end lost 4 bases, the J end lost 9 bases, and 12 bases lay between the germline ends. The CDR3 spells CASSHETETQYF. The CDR3, as DNA: TGCGCCAGCAGCCACGAGACGGAGACGCAGTATTTT.

The rearrangement joins TRBV18 to TRBJ2-2; possibly TRBD1 for D (6 bases). CDR3 length: 18 amino acids. Trimming removed 1 base at V and 4 bases at J, with 19 bases between. Per the germline V gene, CDR1 is KGHSH and CDR2 is LQKENI. The CDR3 DNA reads TGTGCCAGCTCACCACTTCCGCCCCAGGGGTATGCCACCGGGGAGCTGTTTTTT. Its protein product is CASSPLPPQGYATGELFF.

The chain links TRBV28 to TRBJ2-5; weak D call: TRBD1 (6 bases). This CDR3 spans 15 amino acids. Trimming pared 5 bases from V and 3 bases from J, leaving 16 bases between. Germline CDR1 MDHEN, CDR2 SYDVKM. CDR3 residues: CASSTSAAGEETQYF. The CDR3 nucleotides read TGTGCCAGCAGTACTTCAGCGGCAGGGGAAGAGACCCAGTACTTC.

The chain couples TRBV5-4 to TRBJ2-5; TRBD1 aligns across 9 bases. Germline V gives CDR1 SGHNT, CDR2 YYREEE (reference sequence). The CDR3 has 15 amino acids. Losses at the gene ends were 0 bases for V and 4 bases for J; bases not matched to a gene: 4. The CDR3 loop reads CASSLGTGVAETQYF. The CDR3 DNA is TGTGCCAGCAGCTTGGGGACAGGGGTGGCAGAGACCCAGTACTTC.

The chain combines TRBV6-1 with TRBJ1-5; D gene unclear. Germline-derived CDR1 and CDR2 are MNHNS and SASEGT. The CDR3 has 12 amino acids. Trimming removed 4 bases at V and 11 bases at J, with 12 bases between. The CDR3 is CASSAPGNSQHF. DNA of the CDR3: TGTGCCAGCAGTGCTCCGGGGAACTCCCAGCATTTT.

This chain joins TRBV7-8 and TRBJ1-1; 7 nucleotides line up with TRBD1. The CDR3 consists of 11 residues. Unmatched junction bases numbered 5, after V lost 5 bases and J lost 11 bases. Germline V lookup: CDR1 SGHVS, CDR2 FQNEAQ. In nucleotides, the CDR3 is TGTGCCAGCAGCCTAGACAGGGCGGCTTTCTTT. Amino acid sequence: CASSLDRAAFF.

The V and J genes are TRBV5-1 and TRBJ2-1; D call uncertain. Trimming left V 0 bases short and J 8 bases short, with 12 bases between. The length of the CDR3 is 14 residues. Germline values: CDR1 SGHRS, CDR2 YFSETQ. CDR3 protein: CASSLATQVYEQFF. The CDR3 DNA reads TGCGCCAGCAGCTTGGCCACCCAGGTGTATGAGCAGTTCTTC.

The chain recombines TRBV5-1 with TRBJ2-7; 7 nucleotides line up with TRBD1. The CDR3 totals 15 residues. The trim removed 0 bases at V and 1 base at J, leaving 4 bases unmatched. Germline loops: CDR1 SGHRS, CDR2 YFSETQ. The chain's CDR3 is CASSLAPGGSYEQYF. CDR3 DNA sequence: TGCGCCAGCAGCTTGGCACCAGGGGGTTCCTACGAGCAGTACTTC.

V and J are TRBV27 and TRBJ1-6; D unclear. With 3 bases removed from V and 12 bases from J, the gap between germline ends came to 21 bases. Germline loops: CDR1 MNHEY, CDR2 SMNVEV (reference sequence). The CDR3 spans 16 residues. This CDR3 reads CASSLTTAGPVGPLHF. CDR3 coding DNA: TGTGCCAGCAGTTTGACGACGGCAGGCCCCGTGGGACCCCTCCACTTT.

This chain uses TRBV6-6 with TRBJ2-1; TRBD2 agrees at 14 bases. Germline assignment: CDR1 MNHNY and CDR2 SVGAGI (reference sequence). V lost 6 bases, J lost 4 bases, and 5 bases stayed unmatched. This CDR3 region has 16 residues. The CDR3 here is CASSRGTSGSYNEQFF. The CDR3 DNA follows: TGTGCCAGCAGCCGCGGGACTAGCGGGAGTTACAATGAGCAGTTCTTC.

The chain employs TRBV5-1 and TRBJ2-2, with 7 bases aligning to TRBD2. The CDR3 consists of 17 residues. V gave up 4 bases and J gave up 1 base; unmatched junction bases: 10. Germline V CDR1 and CDR2: SGHRS, YFSETQ. The DNA of the CDR3 is TGCGCCAGCAGCCTACCACGGGTAGCGGGGAACACCGGGGAGCTGTTTTTT. It yields the protein CASSLPRVAGNTGELFF.

The chain carries TRBV19 and TRBJ1-6; TRBD1 might be the D (6 bases). CDR3 length: 13 residues. CDR1 and CDR2 from the germline V gene are LNHDA and SQIVND (reference sequence). Trimming removed 5 bases at V and 5 bases at J, with 7 bases between. The CDR3 loop is CASSRQDNSPLHF. The DNA for the CDR3 is TGTGCCAGTAGTCGACAGGATAATTCACCCCTCCACTTT.

V and J are TRBV19 and TRBJ2-2; TRBD2 matches 14 bases. CDR1 is LNHDA, CDR2 SQIVND, per germline (reference sequence). The CDR3 totals 16 residues. The V and J ends lost 8 bases and 2 bases, in that order; junction bases with no gene match: 4. CDR3 DNA: TGTGCCAGTTCGGGACTAGCGGGGGCCAACACCGGGGAGCTGTTTTTT. Its protein is CASSGLAGANTGELFF.

The J gene is TRBJ1-1, the V gene TRBV7-8, with D possibly TRBD1 on 6 matching bases. CDR3 length: 13 residues. Germline CDR1 is SGHVS and CDR2 is FQNEAQ. Trimming removed 4 bases from V and 3 bases from J, with 9 bases in between. The CDR3 reads CASSSNRDTEAFF. The CDR3 DNA follows: TGTGCCAGCAGCTCGAACAGGGACACTGAAGCTTTCTTT.

This clone was recorded only once. The chain joins TRBV10-1 to TRBJ1-2; TRBD1 agrees at 8 bases. The germline gives CDR1 WNHNN, CDR2 SYGVQD (reference sequence). Trimming took 2 bases from V and 4 from J; bases not matched to a gene: 12. This CDR3 has 17 amino acids. The CDR3 DNA follows: TGCGCCAGCAGTGAGCCAGTCTCGGGACAGGATGCCTATGGCTACACCTTC. Its protein is CASSEPVSGQDAYGYTF.

Only a few counts were recorded for this clone. The chain has TRBV2 and TRBJ1-2; weak D call: TRBD1 (6 bases). CDR1 is SNHLY and CDR2 is FYNNEI in the germline V gene. CDR3 length equals 14 residues. Between the trimmed V and J ends, which lost 5 bases and 8 bases, there was a span of 18 bases. The CDR3 region has the DNA TGTGCCAGCAGTTTGGGGGGGGCCTTTGGCGGCTACACCTTC. Translation: CASSLGGAFGGYTF.

The genes are TRBV7-9 and TRBJ1-1; unclear D gene. The CDR3 consists of 17 residues. Germline values: CDR1 SEHNR, CDR2 FQNEAQ (reference sequence). V was shortened by 1 base and J by 0 bases, with 15 bases between the two germline ends. CDR3 region: CASSLVSGGTMNTEAFF. In nucleotides, the CDR3 is TGTGCCAGCAGCTTAGTGAGTGGAGGAACAATGAACACTGAAGCTTTCTTT.

V usage is TRBV7-8 and J usage is TRBJ2-7; 9 bases are shared with TRBD2. The trim removed 0 bases at V and 2 bases at J, leaving 2 bases unmatched. The CDR3 spans 15 residues. Germline loops: CDR1 SGHVS, CDR2 FQNEAQ. The CDR3 protein is CASSLAGGRAYEQYF. DNA of the CDR3: TGTGCCAGCAGCTTAGCTGGCGGGAGGGCCTACGAGCAGTACTTC.

The chain links TRBV27 to TRBJ1-4, with a tentative D call TRBD1 (6 bases). The V gene's germline CDR1 is MNHEY and CDR2 SMNVEV (reference sequence). CDR3 length: 12 amino acids. V was trimmed by 5 bases and J by 7 bases, leaving 8 bases between them. CDR3 in DNA: TGTGCCAGCAGTAAGGACAGTGAAAAACTGTTTTTT. This sequence encodes CASSKDSEKLFF. The full variable domain, with the rest looked up from reference TRBV27 and TRBJ1-4, is EAQVTQNPRYLITVTGKKLTVTCSQNMNHEYMSWYRQDPGLGLRQIYYSMNVEVTDKGDVPEGYKVSRKEKRNFPLILESPSPNQTSLYFCASSKDSEKLFFGSGTQLSVL.

This chain joins TRBV25-1 and TRBJ2-4, with 7 bases matching TRBD1. There are 16 residues in the CDR3. V lost 1 base, J lost 0 bases, and 3 bases stayed unmatched. Germline assignment: CDR1 MGHDK and CDR2 SYGVNS. The CDR3 region is CASSESYRGAKNIQYF. The CDR3 DNA reads as TGTGCCAGCAGTGAATCGTACAGGGGAGCCAAAAACATTCAGTACTTC.

CDR3 sequence (DNA): TGTGCCAGCAGTGGGAGCTCCTATAATTCACCCCTCCACTTT. Translation gives CASSGSSYNSPLHF. The chain joins TRBV6-1 to TRBJ1-6; D not resolved. The germline CDR1 and CDR2 sequences are MNHNS and SASEGT. The CDR3 has 14 amino acids. Trimming shortened V by 4 bases and J by 0 bases, and 4 bases separated the two germline ends.

The chain employs TRBV25-1 and TRBJ2-1, with 8 bases that match TRBD2. This CDR3 comprises 14 residues. Germline CDR1 MGHDK, CDR2 SYGVNS. J lost 7 bases, V lost 2 bases, and 4 bases had no gene match. Here the CDR3 DNA reads TGTGCCAGCAGTGAAGGCGGGGGGTGGAATGAGCAGTTCTTC. Translation: CASSEGGGWNEQFF. Full variable domain (outside the CDR3, taken from reference TRBV25-1 and TRBJ2-1): EADIYQTPRYLVIGTGKKITLECSQTMGHDKMYWYQQDPGMELHLIHYSYGVNSTEKGDLSSESTVSRIRTEHFPLTLESARPSHTSQYLCASSEGGGWNEQFFGPGTRLTVL.

The chain carries TRBV30 and TRBJ2-7; D unclear. V lost 3 bases, J lost 2 bases, and 14 bases lay in between. The germline gives CDR1 GTSNPN, CDR2 SVGIG (reference sequence). This CDR3 spans 14 amino acids. CDR3 region: CAWRFSDTTYEQYF. For the CDR3, the DNA is TGTGCCTGGAGGTTCTCCGACACGACCTACGAGCAGTACTTC.

This clone has only a few counts. The V gene is TRBV19, the J gene TRBJ1-3; the D is unclear. CDR3 size: 15 residues. Germline-derived CDR1 and CDR2 are LNHDA and SQIVND (reference sequence). V gave up 6 bases and J gave up 0 bases, with 12 bases separating them. The CDR3 DNA sequence: TGTGCCAGTAGCCTTCGGACTGTCTCTGGAAACACCATATATTTT. Translated: CASSLRTVSGNTIYF. Full variable domain (remainder filled in from reference TRBV19 and TRBJ1-3): DGGITQSPKYLFRKEGQNVTLSCEQNLNHDAMYWYRQDPGQGLRLIYYSQIVNDFQKGDIAEGYSVSREKKESFPLTVTSAQKNPTAFYLCASSLRTVSGNTIYFGEGSWLTVV.